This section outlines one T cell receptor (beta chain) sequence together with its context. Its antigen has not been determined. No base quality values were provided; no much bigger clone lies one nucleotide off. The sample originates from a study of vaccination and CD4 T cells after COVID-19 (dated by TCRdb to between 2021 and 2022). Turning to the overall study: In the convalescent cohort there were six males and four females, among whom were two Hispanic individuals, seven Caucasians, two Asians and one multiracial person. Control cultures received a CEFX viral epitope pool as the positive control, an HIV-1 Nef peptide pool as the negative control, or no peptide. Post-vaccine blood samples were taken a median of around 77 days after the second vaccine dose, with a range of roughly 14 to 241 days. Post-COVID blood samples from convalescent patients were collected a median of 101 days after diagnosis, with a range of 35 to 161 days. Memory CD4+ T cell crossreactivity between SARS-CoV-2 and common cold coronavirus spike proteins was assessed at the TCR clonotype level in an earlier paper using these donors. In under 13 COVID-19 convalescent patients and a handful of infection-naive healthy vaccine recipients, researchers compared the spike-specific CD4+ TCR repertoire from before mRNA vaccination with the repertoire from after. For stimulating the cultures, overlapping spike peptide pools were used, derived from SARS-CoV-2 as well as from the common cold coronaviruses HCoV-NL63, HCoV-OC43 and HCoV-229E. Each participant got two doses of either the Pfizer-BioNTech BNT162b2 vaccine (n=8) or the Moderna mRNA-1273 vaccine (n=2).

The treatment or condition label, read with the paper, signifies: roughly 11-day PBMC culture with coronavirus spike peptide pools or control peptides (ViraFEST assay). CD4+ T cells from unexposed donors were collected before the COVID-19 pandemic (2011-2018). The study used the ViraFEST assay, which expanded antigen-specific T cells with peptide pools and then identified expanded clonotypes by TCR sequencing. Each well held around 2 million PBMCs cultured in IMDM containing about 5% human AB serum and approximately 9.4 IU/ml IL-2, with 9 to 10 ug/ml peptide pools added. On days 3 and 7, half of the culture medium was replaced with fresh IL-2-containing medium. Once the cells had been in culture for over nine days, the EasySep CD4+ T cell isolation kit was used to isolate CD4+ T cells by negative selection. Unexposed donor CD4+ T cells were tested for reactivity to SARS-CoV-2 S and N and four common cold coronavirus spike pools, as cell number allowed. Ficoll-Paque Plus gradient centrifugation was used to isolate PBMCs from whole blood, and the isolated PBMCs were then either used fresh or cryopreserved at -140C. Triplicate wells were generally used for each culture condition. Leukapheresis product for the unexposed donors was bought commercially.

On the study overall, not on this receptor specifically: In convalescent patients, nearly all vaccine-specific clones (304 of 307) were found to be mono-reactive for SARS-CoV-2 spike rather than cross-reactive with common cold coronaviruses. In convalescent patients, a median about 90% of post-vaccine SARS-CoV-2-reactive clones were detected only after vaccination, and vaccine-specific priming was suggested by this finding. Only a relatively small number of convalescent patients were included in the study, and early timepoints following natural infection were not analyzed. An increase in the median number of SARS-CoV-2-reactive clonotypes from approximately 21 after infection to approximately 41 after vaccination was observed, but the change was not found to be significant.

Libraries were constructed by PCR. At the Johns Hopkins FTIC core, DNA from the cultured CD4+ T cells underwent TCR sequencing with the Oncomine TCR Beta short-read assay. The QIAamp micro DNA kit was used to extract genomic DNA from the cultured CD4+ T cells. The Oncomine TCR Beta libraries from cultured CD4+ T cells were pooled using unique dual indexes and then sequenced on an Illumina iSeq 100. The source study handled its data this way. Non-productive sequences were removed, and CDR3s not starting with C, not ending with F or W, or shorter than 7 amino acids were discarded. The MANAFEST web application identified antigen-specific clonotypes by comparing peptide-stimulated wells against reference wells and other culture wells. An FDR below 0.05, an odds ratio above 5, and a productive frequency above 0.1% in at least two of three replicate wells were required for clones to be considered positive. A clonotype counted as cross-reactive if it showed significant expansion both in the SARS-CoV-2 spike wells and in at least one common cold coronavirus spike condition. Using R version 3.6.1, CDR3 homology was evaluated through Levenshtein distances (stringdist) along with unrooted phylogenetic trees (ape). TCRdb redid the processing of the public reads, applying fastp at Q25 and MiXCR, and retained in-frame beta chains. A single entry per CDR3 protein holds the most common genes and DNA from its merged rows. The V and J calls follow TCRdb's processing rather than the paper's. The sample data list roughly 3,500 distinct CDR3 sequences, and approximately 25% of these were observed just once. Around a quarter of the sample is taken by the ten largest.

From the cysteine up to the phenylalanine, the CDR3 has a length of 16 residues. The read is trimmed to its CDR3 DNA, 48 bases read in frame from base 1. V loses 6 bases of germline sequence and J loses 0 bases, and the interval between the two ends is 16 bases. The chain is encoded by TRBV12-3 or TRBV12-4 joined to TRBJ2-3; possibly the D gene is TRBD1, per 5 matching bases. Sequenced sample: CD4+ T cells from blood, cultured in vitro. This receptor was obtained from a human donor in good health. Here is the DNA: TGTGCCAGCAGCCCTCTTACCGACAGTAGCACAGATACGCAGTATTTT. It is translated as CASSPLTDSSTDTQYF.